The 6 T cell receptor beta chains given below trace back to one sample, sequenced in a study of blood T cell repertoires in COVID-19. Clones were read by immunoSEQ multiplex PCR, and TCRdb kept only the in-frame ones, dropping some. The profile shows 70,000 to 100,000 clones, around 89% of them singletons. Sequencing used peripheral blood. The source of these receptors is a woman older than 75 with active or convalescent COVID-19.

The chain combines TRBV27 with TRBJ1-1; tentative D call: TRBD1 (6 bases). The V end lost 7 bases, the J end lost 2 bases, and 17 bases lay between the germline ends. The CDR3 spans 15 residues. CDR1 is MNHEY, CDR2 SMNVEV, per germline (reference sequence). This CDR3 is CASTSLSGTNTEAFF. The CDR3 bases are TGTGCCAGCACCTCCCTGTCCGGGACAAACACTGAAGCTTTCTTT.

The V gene is TRBV28, the J gene TRBJ1-5, with a possible D match to TRBD1 (5 bases). Per germline, CDR1 MDHEN and CDR2 SYDVKM. The CDR3 totals 14 residues. The V end was cut by 2 bases, the J end by 10 bases, with 15 bases between. The DNA of the CDR3 is TGTGCCAGCAGTTTAGGGGCAGGAAGATTTCCCCAGCATTTT. Protein sequence: CASSLGAGRFPQHF.

V gene TRBV3-1 (or the pseudogene TRBV3-2) combines with J gene TRBJ2-2, with 7 bases matching TRBD2. This CDR3 has 16 residues. Germline values: CDR1 LGHDT, CDR2 YNNKEL (reference sequence). V was pared by 0 bases and J by 1 base, with 2 bases of the junction left unmatched. The CDR3 region has the DNA TGTGCCAGCAGCCAAGAGACTAGCAGGAACACCGGGGAGCTGTTTTTT. Encoded protein: CASSQETSRNTGELFF.

The gene calls are TRBV29-1 and TRBJ2-1; D is perhaps TRBD2 (6 bases). The CDR3 runs 15 residues. CDR1 and CDR2 from the germline V gene are SQVTM and ANQGSEA. Between the trimmed V and J ends, which lost 0 bases and 3 bases, there was a span of 12 bases. The CDR3 sequence: CSVEDRGSGYNEQFF. The CDR3 coding sequence is TGCAGCGTTGAAGATCGGGGTAGCGGCTACAATGAGCAGTTCTTC.

The chain joins TRBV18 to TRBJ2-7; 10 bases match TRBD2. Per the germline V gene, CDR1 is KGHSH and CDR2 is LQKENI. J gave up 5 bases and V 2 bases, and 6 bases lay outside the gene matches. The CDR3 length is 15 residues. CDR3 sequence (DNA): TGTGCCAGCTCACCATCTAGCGGGAGTTTGAACGAGCAGTACTTC. This gives the protein CASSPSSGSLNEQYF.

The chain recombines TRBV28 with TRBJ1-5; 7 positions agree with TRBD1. CDR1 and CDR2 (germline): MDHEN, SYDVKM. V shed 8 bases and J 5 bases; nucleotides not matched to a gene: 9. CDR3 length equals 14 residues. As DNA, the CDR3 is TGTGCCAGCCGTCAGGGGGACGGCTATCAGCCCCAGCATTTT. Protein product: CASRQGDGYQPQHF.